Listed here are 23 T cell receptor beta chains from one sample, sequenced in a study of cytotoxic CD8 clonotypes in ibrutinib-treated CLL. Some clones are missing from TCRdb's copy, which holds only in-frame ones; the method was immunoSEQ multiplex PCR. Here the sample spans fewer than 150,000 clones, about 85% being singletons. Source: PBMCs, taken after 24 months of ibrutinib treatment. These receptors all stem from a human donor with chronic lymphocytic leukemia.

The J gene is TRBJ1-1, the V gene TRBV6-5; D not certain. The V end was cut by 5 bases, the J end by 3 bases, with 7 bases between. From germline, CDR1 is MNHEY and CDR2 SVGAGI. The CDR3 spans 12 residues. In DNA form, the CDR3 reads TGTGCCAGCAGTGACCAGGACACTGAAGCTTTCTTT. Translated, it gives CASSDQDTEAFF.

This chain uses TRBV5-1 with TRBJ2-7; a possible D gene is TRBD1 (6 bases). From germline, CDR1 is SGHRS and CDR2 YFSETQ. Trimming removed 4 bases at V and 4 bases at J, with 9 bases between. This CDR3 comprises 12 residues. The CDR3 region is CASSVTGYEQYF. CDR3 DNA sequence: TGCGCCAGCAGCGTTACAGGGTACGAGCAGTACTTC.

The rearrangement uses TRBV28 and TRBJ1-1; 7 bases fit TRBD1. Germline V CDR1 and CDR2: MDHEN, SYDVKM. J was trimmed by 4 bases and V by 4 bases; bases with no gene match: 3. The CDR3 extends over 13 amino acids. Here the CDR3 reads CASSSGQITEAFF. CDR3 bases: TGTGCCAGCAGTTCGGGACAGATCACTGAAGCTTTCTTT.

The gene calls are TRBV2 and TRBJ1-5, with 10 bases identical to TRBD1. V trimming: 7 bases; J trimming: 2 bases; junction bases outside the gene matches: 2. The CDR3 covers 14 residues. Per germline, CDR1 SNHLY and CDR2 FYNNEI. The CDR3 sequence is CASTGTGGNQPQHF. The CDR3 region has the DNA TGTGCCAGCACTGGGACAGGGGGCAATCAGCCCCAGCATTTT.

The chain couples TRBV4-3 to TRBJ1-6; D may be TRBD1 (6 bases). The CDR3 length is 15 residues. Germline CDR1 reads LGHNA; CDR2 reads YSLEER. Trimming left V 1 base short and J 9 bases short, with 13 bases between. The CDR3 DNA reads TGCGCCAGCAGCCAAGGGACAGTTTCTCTTTCACCCCTCCACTTT. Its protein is CASSQGTVSLSPLHF.

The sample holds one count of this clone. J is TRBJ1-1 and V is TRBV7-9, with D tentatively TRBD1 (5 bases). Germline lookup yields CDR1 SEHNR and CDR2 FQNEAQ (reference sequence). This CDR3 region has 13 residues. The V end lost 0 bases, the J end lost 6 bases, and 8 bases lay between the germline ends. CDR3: CASSLAGVSEAFF. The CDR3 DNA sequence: TGTGCCAGCAGCTTAGCAGGGGTCTCTGAAGCTTTCTTT. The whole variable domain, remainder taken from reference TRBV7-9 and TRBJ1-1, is DTGVSQNPRHKITKRGQNVTFRCDPISEHNRLYWYRQTLGQGPEFLTYFQNEAQLEKSRLLSDRFSAERPKGSFSTLEIQRTEQGDSAMYLCASSLAGVSEAFFGQGTRLTVV.

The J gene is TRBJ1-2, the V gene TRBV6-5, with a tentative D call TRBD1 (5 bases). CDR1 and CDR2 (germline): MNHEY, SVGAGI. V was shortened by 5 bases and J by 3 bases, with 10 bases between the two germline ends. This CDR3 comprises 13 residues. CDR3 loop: CASSPGRYYGYTF. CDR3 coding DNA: TGTGCCAGCAGTCCAGGGAGATACTATGGCTACACCTTC.

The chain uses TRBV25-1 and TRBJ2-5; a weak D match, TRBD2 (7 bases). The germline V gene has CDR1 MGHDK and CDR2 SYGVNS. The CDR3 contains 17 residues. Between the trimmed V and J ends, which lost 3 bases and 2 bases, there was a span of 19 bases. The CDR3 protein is CASSDEFGGRIQETQYF. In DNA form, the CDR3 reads TGTGCCAGCAGTGATGAGTTCGGGGGGCGAATTCAAGAGACCCAGTACTTC.

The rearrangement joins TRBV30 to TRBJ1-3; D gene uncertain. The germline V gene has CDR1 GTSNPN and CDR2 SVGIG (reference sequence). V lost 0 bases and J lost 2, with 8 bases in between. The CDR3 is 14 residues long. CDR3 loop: CAWSVPGAGNTIYF. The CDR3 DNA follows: TGTGCCTGGAGTGTACCGGGTGCTGGAAACACCATATATTTT.

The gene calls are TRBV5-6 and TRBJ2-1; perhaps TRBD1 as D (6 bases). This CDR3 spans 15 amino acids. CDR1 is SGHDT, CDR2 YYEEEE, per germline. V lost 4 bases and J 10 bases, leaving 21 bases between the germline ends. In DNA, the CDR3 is TGTGCCAGCAGCGTATCAGGGGTAGCCCTGGGAGAGCAGTTCTTC. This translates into CASSVSGVALGEQFF.

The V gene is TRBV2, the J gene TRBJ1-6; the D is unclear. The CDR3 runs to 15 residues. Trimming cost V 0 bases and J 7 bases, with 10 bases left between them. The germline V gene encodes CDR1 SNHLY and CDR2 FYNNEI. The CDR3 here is CASSEARVGNSPLHF. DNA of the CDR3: TGTGCCAGCAGTGAAGCGCGGGTGGGGAATTCACCCCTCCACTTT.

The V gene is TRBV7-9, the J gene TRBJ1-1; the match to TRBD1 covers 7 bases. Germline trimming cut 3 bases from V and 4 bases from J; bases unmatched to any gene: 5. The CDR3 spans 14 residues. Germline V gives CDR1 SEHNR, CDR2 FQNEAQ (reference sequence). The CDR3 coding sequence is TGTGCCAGCAGCTTGACAGGGTTTAGCACTGAAGCTTTCTTT. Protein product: CASSLTGFSTEAFF. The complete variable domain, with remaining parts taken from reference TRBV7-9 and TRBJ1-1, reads DTGVSQNPRHKITKRGQNVTFRCDPISEHNRLYWYRQTLGQGPEFLTYFQNEAQLEKSRLLSDRFSAERPKGSFSTLEIQRTEQGDSAMYLCASSLTGFSTEAFFGQGTRLTVV.

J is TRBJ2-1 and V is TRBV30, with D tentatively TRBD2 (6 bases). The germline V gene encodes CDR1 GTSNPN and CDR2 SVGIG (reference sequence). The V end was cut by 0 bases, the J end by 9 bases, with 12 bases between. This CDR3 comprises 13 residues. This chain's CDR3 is CAWSVRGAGEQFF. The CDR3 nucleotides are TGTGCCTGGAGTGTACGCGGGGCGGGTGAGCAGTTCTTC. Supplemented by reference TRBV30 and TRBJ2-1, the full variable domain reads SQTIHQWPATLVQPVGSPLSLECTVEGTSNPNLYWYRQAAGRGLQLLFYSVGIGQISSEVPQNLSASRPQDRQFILSSKKLLLSDSGFYLCAWSVRGAGEQFFGPGTRLTVL.

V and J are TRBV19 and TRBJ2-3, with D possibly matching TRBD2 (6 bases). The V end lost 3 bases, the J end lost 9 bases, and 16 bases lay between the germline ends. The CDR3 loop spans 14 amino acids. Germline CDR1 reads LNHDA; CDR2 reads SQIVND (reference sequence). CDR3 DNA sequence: TGTGCCAGTAGTATGGCGCGGGGCCAGGCCACGCAGTATTTT. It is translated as CASSMARGQATQYF. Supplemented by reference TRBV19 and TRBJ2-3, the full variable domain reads DGGITQSPKYLFRKEGQNVTLSCEQNLNHDAMYWYRQDPGQGLRLIYYSQIVNDFQKGDIAEGYSVSREKKESFPLTVTSAQKNPTAFYLCASSMARGQATQYFGPGTRLTVL.

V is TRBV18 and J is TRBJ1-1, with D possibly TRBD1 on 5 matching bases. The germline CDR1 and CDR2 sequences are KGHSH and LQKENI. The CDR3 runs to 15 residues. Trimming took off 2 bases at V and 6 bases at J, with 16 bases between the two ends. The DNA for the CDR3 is TGTGCCAGCTCACCATTCGGGGCATTGGTCCCTGAAGCTTTCTTT. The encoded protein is CASSPFGALVPEAFF.

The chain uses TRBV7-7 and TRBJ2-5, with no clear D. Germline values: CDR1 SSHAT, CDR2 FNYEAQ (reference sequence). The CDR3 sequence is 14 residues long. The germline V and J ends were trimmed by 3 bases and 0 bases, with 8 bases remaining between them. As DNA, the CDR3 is TGTGCCAGCAGCTTTGGACGGAACCAAGAGACCCAGTACTTC. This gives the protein CASSFGRNQETQYF. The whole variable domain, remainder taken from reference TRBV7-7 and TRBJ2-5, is GAGVSQSPRYKVTKRGQDVTLRCDPISSHATLYWYQQALGQGPEFLTYFNYEAQPDKSGLPSDRFSAERPEGSISTLTIQRTEQRDSAMYRCASSFGRNQETQYFGPGTRLLVL.

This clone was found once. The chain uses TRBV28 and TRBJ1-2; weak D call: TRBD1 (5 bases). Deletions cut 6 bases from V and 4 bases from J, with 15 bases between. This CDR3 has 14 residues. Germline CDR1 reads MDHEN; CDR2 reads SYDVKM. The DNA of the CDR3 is TGTGCCAGCAGAAAATCCAGGGAGATCTATGGCTACACCTTC. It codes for CASRKSREIYGYTF.

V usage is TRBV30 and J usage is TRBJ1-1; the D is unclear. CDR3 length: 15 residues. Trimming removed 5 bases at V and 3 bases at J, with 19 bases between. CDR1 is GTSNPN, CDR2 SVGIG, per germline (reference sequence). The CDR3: CAWGPVRSIYTEAFF. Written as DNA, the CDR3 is TGTGCCTGGGGACCCGTCCGATCAATTTACACTGAAGCTTTCTTT.

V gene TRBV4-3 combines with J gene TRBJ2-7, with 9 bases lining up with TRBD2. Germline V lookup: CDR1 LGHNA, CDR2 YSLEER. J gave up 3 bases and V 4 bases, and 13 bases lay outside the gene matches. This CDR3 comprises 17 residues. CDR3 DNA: TGCGCCAGCAGCCCGGGGCCGGGACTAGCAGCCTTCTACGAGCAGTACTTC. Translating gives CASSPGPGLAAFYEQYF.

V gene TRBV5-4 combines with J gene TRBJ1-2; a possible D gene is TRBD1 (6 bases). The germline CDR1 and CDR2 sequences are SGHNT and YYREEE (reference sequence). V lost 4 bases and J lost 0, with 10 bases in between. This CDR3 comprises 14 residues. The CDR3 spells CASSRRQANYGYTF. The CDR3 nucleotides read TGTGCCAGCAGCCGTAGACAGGCTAACTATGGCTACACCTTC.

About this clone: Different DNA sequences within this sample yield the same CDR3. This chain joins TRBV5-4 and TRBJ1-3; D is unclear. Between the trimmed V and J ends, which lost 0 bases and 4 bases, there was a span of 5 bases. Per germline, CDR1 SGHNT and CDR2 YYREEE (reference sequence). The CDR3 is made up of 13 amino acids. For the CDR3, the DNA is TGTGCCAGCAGCTTGGCCGGGGGAAACACCATATATTTT. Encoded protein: CASSLAGGNTIYF. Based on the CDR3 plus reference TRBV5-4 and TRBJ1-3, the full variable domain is ETGVTQSPTHLIKTRGQQVTLRCSSQSGHNTVSWYQQALGQGPQFIFQYYREEENGRGNFPPRFSGLQFPNYSSELNVNALELDDSALYLCASSLAGGNTIYFGEGSWLTVV.

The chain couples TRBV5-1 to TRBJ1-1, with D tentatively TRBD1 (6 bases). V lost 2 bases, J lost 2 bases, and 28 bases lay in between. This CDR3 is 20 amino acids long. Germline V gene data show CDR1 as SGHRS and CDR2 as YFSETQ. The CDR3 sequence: CASSFVNYSGGRTPNTEAFF. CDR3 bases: TGCGCCAGCAGCTTCGTTAATTATTCGGGGGGGCGCACCCCCAACACTGAAGCTTTCTTT.

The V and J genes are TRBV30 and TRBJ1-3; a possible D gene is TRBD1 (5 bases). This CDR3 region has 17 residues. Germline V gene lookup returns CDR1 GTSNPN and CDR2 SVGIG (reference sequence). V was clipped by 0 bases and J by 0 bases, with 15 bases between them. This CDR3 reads CAWSVKIGQLSGNTIYF. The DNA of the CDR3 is TGTGCCTGGAGTGTTAAGATAGGACAACTCTCTGGAAACACCATATATTTT.